This entry describes one T cell receptor (beta chain). The antigen is undetermined. A much larger clonotype is one base distant, so this may be a read error. This sample stems from a study of blood T cells in healthy people across ages. Findings of the study overall: Strongly correlated with naive T cell percentage was TCR beta diversity.

For the second PCR, which ran for roughly 6 to 12 cycles, a sample-barcoded 5' primer and a J-beta primer mix were used. MiXCR, applied by TCRdb to the 5' RACE reads, yields one record per CDR3 protein. The sample contains around 600,000 distinct CDR3 sequences, roughly 48% of which appear only once. The CDR3 length is 13 residues. Germline assignment: CDR1 SGHRS and CDR2 YFSETQ. Trimming stripped 6 bases from V and 3 bases from J, with 10 bases between. The rearrangement joins TRBV5-1 to TRBJ2-1, with a possible D match to TRBD2 (6 bases). Sequenced input: blood. This TCR was recovered from a man at least 80 years old in good health. As DNA, the CDR3 is TGCGCCAGCACAATGCGGGGCTACAATGAGCAGTTCTTC. Its translation is CASTMRGYNEQFF.